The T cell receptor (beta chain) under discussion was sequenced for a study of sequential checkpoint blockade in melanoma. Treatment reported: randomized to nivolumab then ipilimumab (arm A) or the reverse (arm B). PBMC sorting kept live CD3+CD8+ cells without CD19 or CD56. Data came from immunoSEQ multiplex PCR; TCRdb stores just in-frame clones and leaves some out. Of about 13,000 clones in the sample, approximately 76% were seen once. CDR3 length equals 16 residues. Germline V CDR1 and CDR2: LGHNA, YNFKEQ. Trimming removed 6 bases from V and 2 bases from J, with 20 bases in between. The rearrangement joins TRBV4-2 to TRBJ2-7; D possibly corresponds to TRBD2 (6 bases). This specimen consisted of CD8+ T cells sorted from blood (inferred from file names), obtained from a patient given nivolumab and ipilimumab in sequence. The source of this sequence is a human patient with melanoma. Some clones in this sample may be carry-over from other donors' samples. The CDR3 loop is CASSALMGGATYEQYF. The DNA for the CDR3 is TGTGCCAGCAGTGCCCTGATGGGGGGAGCTACCTACGAGCAGTACTTC.